One and the same sample provided the 20 T cell receptor beta chains below, sequenced in a study of T-cell reconstitution after alpha-beta-depleted transplantation in children (dated by TCRdb to about 2016). Library prep was done by PCR. TCRdb records Illumina HiSeq 2500 as the sequencer. TCR library preparation used molecular barcoding, with unique molecular identifiers applied to normalize quantification of the TCRbeta repertoire. TCRdb reran the public reads through fastp at Q25 and MiXCR, keeping productive beta chains. When rows share a CDR3 protein, they turn into one entry using the most common DNA and genes. This sample is represented by roughly 120,000 distinct CDR3 sequences; approximately 10% of them were singletons. The ten largest clones represent 6.5% to 9.5% of the sample. Sample: PBMCs from the stem cell graft donor, taken from the stem cell graft. These TCRs come from a human donor who donated a stem cell graft to a child with acute lymphoblastic leukemia.

Regarding this clonotype: Possible read error: a much larger clone is one base away. The chain couples TRBV24-1 to TRBJ2-2, with D unclear. The germline V gene encodes CDR1 KGHDR and CDR2 SFDVKD. This CDR3 has 12 residues. CDR3 coding DNA: TGTGCCACCATTGATTTTGCAGGGGAGCTGTTTTTT. This sequence encodes CATIDFAGELFF.

In its sample, this clonotype was seen many times. The rearrangement links TRBV12-3 or TRBV12-4 to TRBJ2-7; 10 bases are a match to TRBD1. J lost 3 bases, V lost 5 bases, and 4 bases had no gene match. The CDR3 consists of 14 residues. The CDR3 protein is CASSPWDRGYEQYF. In nucleotides, the CDR3 is TGTGCCAGCAGTCCCTGGGACAGGGGCTACGAGCAGTACTTC.

This clonotype has a count of ten or more. The chain joins TRBV4-3 to TRBJ1-3; a weak D match, TRBD1 (6 bases). The V gene lost 2 bases and the J gene lost 2 bases, with 7 bases spanning the gap. The CDR3 loop spans 14 amino acids. Germline values: CDR1 LGHNA, CDR2 YSLEER. CDR3 DNA: TGCGCCAGCAGCCAAACAGGGACTGGAAACACCATATATTTT. Amino acids: CASSQTGTGNTIYF.

This clonotype has ten or more counts. The chain carries TRBV4-1 and TRBJ1-6, with 7 bases lining up with TRBD1. This CDR3 region has 17 residues. J gave up 4 bases and V 4 bases, and 10 bases lay outside the gene matches. The germline V gene has CDR1 MGHRA and CDR2 YSYEKL. The CDR3: CASSPRDSDLYNSPLHF. The CDR3 DNA is TGCGCCAGCAGCCCGCGGGACAGTGATCTTTATAATTCACCCCTCCACTTT.

There are many counts of this clonotype. CDR3 region: CATSRGDRTDTQYF. The CDR3 nucleotides read TGTGCCACCAGCAGAGGGGATCGGACAGATACGCAGTATTTT. The genes are TRBV15 and TRBJ2-3; D is uncertain. The CDR3 has 14 amino acids. V was pared by 1 base and J by 3 bases, with 8 bases between. Germline assignment: CDR1 LNHNV and CDR2 YYDKDF (reference sequence).

In this sample, this clonotype turned up many times. The gene calls are TRBV20-1 and TRBJ2-7; a weak D match, TRBD2 (5 bases). The CDR3 length is 16 residues. V was cut by 0 bases and J by 6 bases, with 21 bases left in between. From germline, CDR1 is DFQATT and CDR2 SNEGSKA (reference sequence). The CDR3 here is CSARDYPLAGQGEQYF. CDR3 nucleotides: TGCAGTGCTAGAGATTATCCCCTAGCTGGGCAAGGCGAGCAGTACTTC.

Ten or more counts support this clonotype. Written as DNA, the CDR3 is TGTGCCAGCAGCTCGGACACGGAGTCCTACAATGAGCAGTTCTTC. Translation gives CASSSDTESYNEQFF. The chain employs TRBV5-5 and TRBJ2-1; tentative D call: TRBD1 (5 bases). The ends were cut back, 3 bases at V and 1 base at J, with 11 bases in the middle. Germline V CDR1 and CDR2: SGHKS, YYEKEE (reference sequence). The CDR3 covers 15 residues. Full variable domain (remainder filled in from reference TRBV5-5 and TRBJ2-1): DAGVTQSPTHLIKTRGQQVTLRCSPISGHKSVSWYQQVLGQGPQFIFQYYEKEERGRGNFPDRFSARQFPNYSSELNVNALLLGDSALYLCASSSDTESYNEQFFGPGTRLTVL.

The sample holds many counts of this clonotype. This may arise from a read error, as a much more abundant clone is one base away. The chain employs TRBV7-9 and TRBJ2-7; the D is unclear. In germline, CDR1 is SEHNR, CDR2 FQNEAQ (reference sequence). The CDR3 length is 11 residues. The V end was cut by 5 bases, the J end by 1 base, with 3 bases between. The CDR3 DNA reads as TGTGCCAGCAGCCATTCCTACGAGCAGTACTTC. This encodes CASSHSYEQYF. The full variable domain, rest sourced from reference TRBV7-9 and TRBJ2-7, is DTGVSQNPRHKITKRGQNVTFRCDPISEHNRLYWYRQTLGQGPEFLTYFQNEAQLEKSRLLSDRFSAERPKGSFSTLEIQRTEQGDSAMYLCASSHSYEQYFGPGTRLTVT.

This clonotype has ten or more counts. The CDR3 reads CASSSQGVGQPQHF. In DNA form, the CDR3 reads TGTGCCAGCAGTTCCCAGGGGGTAGGTCAGCCCCAGCATTTT. This rearrangement joins TRBV27 to TRBJ1-5; 7 bases are a match to TRBD1. The ends lost 4 bases at V and 6 bases at J; junction bases unmatched: 6. Germline-derived CDR1 and CDR2 are MNHEY and SMNVEV (reference sequence). This CDR3 is built from 14 residues.

This clonotype was observed many times. The J gene is TRBJ2-7, the V gene TRBV20-1, with 7 nucleotides matching TRBD2. This CDR3 is built from 16 residues. Germline lookup yields CDR1 DFQATT and CDR2 SNEGSKA (reference sequence). V was pared by 5 bases and J by 0 bases, with 13 bases of the junction left unmatched. CDR3 DNA: TGCAGTGCTGGAGCCGTTCTAGCGGAAAGCTCCTACGAGCAGTACTTC. It yields the protein CSAGAVLAESSYEQYF.

This clonotype has a count of ten or more. The chain combines TRBV5-1 with TRBJ2-2; TRBD1 matches 7 bases. V shed 0 bases and J 2 bases; nucleotides not matched to a gene: 4. The V gene's germline CDR1 is SGHRS and CDR2 YFSETQ. The CDR3 has 16 amino acids. DNA for the CDR3: TGCGCCAGCAGCTTGGACTGGACAGGCAACACCGGGGAGCTGTTTTTT. Amino acid sequence: CASSLDWTGNTGELFF.

This clonotype appeared many times. V is TRBV5-1 and J is TRBJ1-4; tentative D call: TRBD1 (6 bases). The CDR3 runs to 16 residues. Per germline, CDR1 SGHRS and CDR2 YFSETQ. Trimming stripped 3 bases from V and 0 bases from J, with 12 bases between. The CDR3 here is CASSSGHRTTNEKLFF. The CDR3 DNA reads as TGCGCCAGCAGCTCGGGACATCGAACAACTAATGAAAAACTGTTTTTT.

In its sample, this clonotype was seen many times. The chain employs TRBV5-1 and TRBJ2-2; 14 bases are shared with TRBD2. With V trimmed by 3 bases and J by 0 bases, 4 bases remained unmatched. Germline CDR1 is SGHRS and CDR2 is YFSETQ. The CDR3 totals 18 residues. The CDR3 region is CASSSGLAGVANTGELFF. In DNA, the CDR3 is TGCGCCAGCAGCTCGGGACTAGCGGGAGTCGCGAACACCGGGGAGCTGTTTTTT.

As regards this clonotype: A clone one base away is much larger, so this may be a read error. This chain uses TRBV5-6 with TRBJ2-3; D gene ambiguous. V shed 7 bases and J shed 2 bases, with 14 bases lying between them. There are 14 residues in the CDR3. CDR1 and CDR2 (germline): SGHDT, YYEEEE. CDR3 residues: CASLQRTSTDTQYF. The CDR3 DNA follows: TGTGCCAGCCTACAGCGAACGTCCACAGATACGCAGTATTTT.

The V call is TRBV10-3, the J call TRBJ2-7; 9 nucleotides line up with TRBD1. Germline CDR1 and CDR2: ENHRY and SYGVKD. V lost 10 bases and J lost 0; bases outside the gene matches: 13. The length of the CDR3 is 16 residues. The CDR3 protein is CATEEKAGQGSYEQYF. The CDR3 nucleotides read TGTGCCACAGAGGAGAAAGCGGGACAGGGCTCCTACGAGCAGTACTTC.

Ten or more counts support this clonotype. The rearrangement links TRBV4-1 to TRBJ1-4; D unresolved. The germline V gene has CDR1 MGHRA and CDR2 YSYEKL. V was pared by 0 bases and J by 0 bases, with 8 bases between. The CDR3 loop spans 16 amino acids. The CDR3 DNA follows: TGCGCCAGCAGCCAAGATCGGATCGCAACTAATGAAAAACTGTTTTTT. It codes for CASSQDRIATNEKLFF.

This clonotype was seen ten or more times. V gene TRBV6-2 or TRBV6-3 combines with J gene TRBJ2-7; the D is unclear. The CDR3 has 14 amino acids. The germline CDR1 and CDR2 sequences are MNHEY and SVGEGT. Trimming left V 5 bases short and J 1 base short, with 12 bases between. Here the CDR3 DNA reads TGTGCCAGCAGTCCCTCGGGCTTATCCTACGAGCAGTACTTC. This sequence encodes CASSPSGLSYEQYF.

The V and J genes are TRBV11-2 and TRBJ1-5; D perhaps matches TRBD1 (6 bases). The CDR3 has 19 residues. V was pared by 0 bases and J by 0 bases, with 18 bases between. Germline V CDR1 and CDR2: SGHAT, FQNNGV. CDR3 DNA: TGTGCCAGCAGCTTAGATGGTCCCAGGGGCCCTTTTAGCAATCAGCCCCAGCATTTT. Translating it yields CASSLDGPRGPFSNQPQHF.

The sample holds many counts of this clonotype. V usage is TRBV28 and J usage is TRBJ2-7, with no clear D. Per germline, CDR1 MDHEN and CDR2 SYDVKM. The CDR3 is made up of 13 amino acids. V was trimmed by 6 bases and J by 6 bases, leaving 15 bases between them. The CDR3 bases are TGTGCCAGCAGCGACGGTGGTATCGGCGAGCAGTACTTC. Encoded protein: CASSDGGIGEQYF.

This clonotype was seen at least ten times. The V and J genes are TRBV3-1 and TRBJ2-3; TRBD1 might be the D (5 bases). V gave up 2 bases and J gave up 4 bases, with 25 bases separating them. The CDR3 spans 19 residues. Looked up from germline, CDR1 is LGHDT and CDR2 is YNNKEL (reference sequence). Written as DNA, the CDR3 is TGTGCCAGCAGCCAAATTAAGCCTATCGTGGGCAGGGCCCCAGATACGCAGTATTTT. Its protein is CASSQIKPIVGRAPDTQYF.